The 14 T cell receptor beta chains presented below share a single source sample, sequenced in a study of shared clonotypes between healthy human individuals. The method was immunoSEQ multiplex PCR; TCRdb's version includes in-frame clones alone and lacks a portion of them. The sample consists of about 870,000 clones, more than 85% of them appearing once. CD8 cells classed as naive were CD45RO-negative and positively selected for CCR7, excluding terminally differentiated effector memory CD45RA+ cells. The sequencing input was naive CD8+ T cells sorted from blood. These receptors were obtained from a man in his thirties or forties in good health.

This clone appeared once. The chain has TRBV11-2 and TRBJ1-1, with unresolved D. V was trimmed by 5 bases and J by 3 bases, leaving 7 bases between them. Germline V gives CDR1 SGHAT, CDR2 FQNNGV. The CDR3 consists of 12 residues. CDR3 nucleotide sequence: TGTGCCAGCAGCCTTTTCGACACTGAAGCTTTCTTT. This encodes CASSLFDTEAFF.

The rearrangement joins TRBV12-5 to TRBJ2-3; D perhaps matches TRBD2 (7 bases). Trimming stripped 5 bases from V and 2 bases from J, with 11 bases between. CDR3 size: 14 residues. Germline V gene sequence: CDR1 LGHNT, CDR2 FRNRAP. This CDR3 is CASGTGTTTDTQYF. The DNA for the CDR3 is TGTGCTAGTGGTACAGGGACTACCACAGATACGCAGTATTTT.

The CDR3 protein is CASSFSWNTGELFF. DNA of the CDR3: TGTGCCAGCAGCTTTTCATGGAACACCGGGGAGCTGTTTTTT. The chain links TRBV7-9 to TRBJ2-2; D gene ambiguous. V gave up 3 bases and J gave up 1 base, with 6 bases separating them. There are 14 residues in the CDR3. Germline V CDR1 and CDR2: SEHNR, FQNEAQ (reference sequence).

The chain joins TRBV29-1 to TRBJ2-1; 8 bases are a match to TRBD2. Losses at the gene ends were 5 bases for V and 5 bases for J; bases not matched to a gene: 8. CDR3 length equals 14 residues. CDR1 and CDR2 (germline): SQVTM, ANQGSEA. In nucleotides, the CDR3 is TGCAGCGTTATAGGGCTAGCGGGTGACAATGAGCAGTTCTTC. This translates into CSVIGLAGDNEQFF.

This clone was picked up one time. The gene calls are TRBV10-3 and TRBJ2-5; 9 nucleotides line up with TRBD2. Trimming removed 1 base from V and 5 bases from J; junction bases left unmatched: 2. This CDR3 has 14 amino acids. Looked up from germline, CDR1 is ENHRY and CDR2 is SYGVKD. This CDR3 reads CAISEFSGSETQYF. In DNA form, the CDR3 reads TGTGCCATCAGTGAGTTTAGCGGGAGCGAGACCCAGTACTTC.

The chain uses TRBV28 and TRBJ2-7; the D is unclear. This CDR3 is built from 13 residues. Between the trimmed V and J ends, which lost 4 bases and 3 bases, there was a span of 10 bases. Germline V gene sequence: CDR1 MDHEN, CDR2 SYDVKM. This CDR3 is CASSYRGNYEQYF. CDR3 DNA sequence: TGTGCCAGCAGTTATCGTGGGAACTACGAGCAGTACTTC.

The chain carries TRBV6-4 and TRBJ2-1; no reliable D call. Trimming removed 0 bases at V and 4 bases at J, with 4 bases between. Looked up from germline, CDR1 is MRHNA and CDR2 is SNTAGT. The CDR3 runs 13 residues. In nucleotides, the CDR3 is TGTGCCAGCAGTGACTCTCCTTACAATGAGCAGTTCTTC. It is translated as CASSDSPYNEQFF.

J is TRBJ2-3 and V is TRBV11-2; possibly TRBD1 or TRBD2 for D (5 bases each). Trimming removed 0 bases from V and 5 bases from J, with 12 bases in between. Germline CDR1 reads SGHAT; CDR2 reads FQNNGV. CDR3 length: 15 amino acids. This CDR3 reads CASSLELARGDTQYF. The CDR3 DNA follows: TGTGCCAGCAGCTTAGAGCTAGCAAGGGGAGATACGCAGTATTTT.

The chain is built from TRBV5-8 and TRBJ1-2; D remains unclear. Germline V gives CDR1 SGHTS, CDR2 YDEGEE. This CDR3 is 14 amino acids long. Trimming stripped 2 bases from V and 4 bases from J, with 12 bases between. The CDR3 loop reads CASSFPGSGYGYTF. The DNA of the CDR3 is TGTGCCAGCAGCTTCCCCGGGTCCGGCTATGGCTACACCTTC.

The CDR3 sequence is CATARGGLYEQYF. The CDR3 DNA reads as TGTGCCACCGCAAGGGGGGGCCTCTACGAGCAGTACTTC. V gene TRBV7-2 combines with J gene TRBJ2-7; D perhaps matches TRBD2 (7 bases). CDR1 is SGHTA, CDR2 FQGNSA, per germline. This CDR3 contains 13 residues. Trimming shortened V by 10 bases and J by 3 bases, and 16 bases separated the two germline ends.

The V gene is TRBV7-9, the J gene TRBJ2-6, with 8 bases matching TRBD1. The germline V gene encodes CDR1 SEHNR and CDR2 FQNEAQ (reference sequence). The CDR3 is 16 residues long. V trimming: 5 bases; J trimming: 4 bases; junction bases outside the gene matches: 7. The CDR3 bases are TGTGCCAGCAGCGAGTGGACAGGGAACGGGGCCAACGTCCTGACTTTC. Translated: CASSEWTGNGANVLTF.

The rearrangement joins TRBV4-3 to TRBJ2-1, with TRBD2 identical over 7 bases. J lost 7 bases, V lost 3 bases, and 9 bases had no gene match. The CDR3 is 15 amino acids. Germline V gene data show CDR1 as LGHNA and CDR2 as YSLEER. Here the CDR3 reads CASSHAWDYQNEQFF. CDR3 sequence (DNA): TGCGCCAGCAGCCATGCCTGGGACTACCAGAATGAGCAGTTCTTC.

This chain uses TRBV18 with TRBJ1-4; 10 nucleotides line up with TRBD1. This CDR3 is 16 amino acids long. CDR1 and CDR2 from the germline V gene are KGHSH and LQKENI. J lost 9 bases, V lost 2 bases, and 9 bases had no gene match. The CDR3 loop is CASSPEAGTGAQKLFF. The DNA for the CDR3 is TGTGCCAGCTCACCAGAGGCCGGGACAGGGGCCCAAAAACTGTTTTTT.

The rearrangement uses TRBV4-3 and TRBJ2-7; D remains unclear. Trimming cost V 1 base and J 1 base, with 11 bases left between them. Germline values: CDR1 LGHNA, CDR2 YSLEER. The CDR3 is made up of 15 amino acids. The CDR3, as DNA: TGCGCCAGCAGCCAAGGAGACGGTGGGTCCTACGAGCAGTACTTC. Encoded protein: CASSQGDGGSYEQYF.